One and the same sample provided the 10 T cell receptor beta chains below, sequenced in a study of vaccination and CD4 T cells after COVID-19 (dated by TCRdb to about 2022). Per the publication, the treatment or condition label means: approximately 10-day PBMC culture with coronavirus spike peptide pools or control peptides (ViraFEST assay). Their antigens remain unidentified. The library relied on PCR. Data came from an Illumina iSeq 100. DNA from cultured CD4+ T cells underwent TCR sequencing with the Oncomine TCR Beta short-read assay at the Johns Hopkins FTIC core. TCRdb redid the processing of the public reads, applying fastp at Q25 and MiXCR, and retained in-frame beta chains. Under each unique CDR3 protein, matching rows form one entry showing the most common genes and DNA. The sample table holds around 10,000 distinct CDR3 sequences, of which over 50% were seen once. About 31% of the sample is held by the ten biggest clonotypes.

Sequencing input: CD4+ T cells from blood, cultured in vitro. These receptors all come from a human donor who had recovered from COVID-19.

This chain connects TRBV18 to TRBJ2-3, with D unclear. The length of the CDR3 is 12 residues. Trimming removed 3 bases at V and 4 bases at J, with 5 bases between. Germline CDR1 KGHSH, CDR2 LQKENI. The CDR3 loop reads CASSPSADTQYF. The CDR3 nucleotides read TGTGCCAGCTCACCCTCCGCAGATACGCAGTATTTT.

The CDR3 DNA follows: TGTGCCAGCAGCTGGAATCCAAAAGGGGAGACCCAGTACTTC. Translated, it gives CASSWNPKGETQYF. The genes are TRBV2 and TRBJ2-5; D is unclear. The CDR3 extends over 14 amino acids. V was pared by 6 bases and J by 5 bases, with 16 bases between. Germline lookup yields CDR1 SNHLY and CDR2 FYNNEI.

The chain employs TRBV19 and TRBJ1-6, with 10 bases that match TRBD1. The junction had 3 bases not matched to a gene; V was cut back by 3 bases and J by 10 bases. CDR1 is LNHDA and CDR2 is SQIVND in the germline V gene (reference sequence). CDR3 size: 14 residues. CDR3 amino acids: CASSIRTGGSPLHF. For the CDR3, the DNA is TGTGCCAGTAGTATCCGGACAGGGGGATCACCCCTCCACTTT.

The rearrangement joins TRBV15 to TRBJ2-5; 11 nucleotides line up with TRBD1. This CDR3 comprises 14 residues. Germline assignment: CDR1 LNHNV and CDR2 YYDKDF (reference sequence). J gave up 4 bases and V 3 bases, and 1 base lay outside the gene matches. As DNA, the CDR3 is TGTGCCACCAGCAGGGACAGGGGGCCAGAGACCCAGTACTTC. Protein product: CATSRDRGPETQYF.

This clonotype was seen only a few times. The chain uses TRBV15 and TRBJ1-5; a possible D gene is TRBD1 (5 bases). Trimming pared 0 bases from V and 4 bases from J, leaving 13 bases between. CDR3 length equals 16 residues. CDR1 is LNHNV and CDR2 is YYDKDF in the germline V gene (reference sequence). Here the CDR3 reads CATSRDSGTPNQPQHF. CDR3 nucleotides: TGTGCCACCAGCAGAGATTCCGGGACCCCTAATCAGCCCCAGCATTTT.

This clonotype was seen only a few times. This chain joins TRBV6-1 and TRBJ1-2; D gene uncertain. The germline V gene encodes CDR1 MNHNS and CDR2 SASEGT. CDR3 length: 16 residues. V was trimmed by 4 bases and J by 0 bases, leaving 15 bases between them. The CDR3 DNA reads as TGTGCCAGCAGTGTACCGGGCCTTTCCACTAACTATGGCTACACCTTC. Its protein product is CASSVPGLSTNYGYTF.

The chain links TRBV19 to TRBJ2-3; D is perhaps TRBD1 (5 bases). CDR3 length equals 14 residues. Germline lookup yields CDR1 LNHDA and CDR2 SQIVND (reference sequence). V was shortened by 6 bases and J by 4 bases, with 14 bases between the two germline ends. The CDR3 DNA reads TGTGCCAGTAGCCAGGGTCCGGGTTCAGATACGCAGTATTTT. It codes for CASSQGPGSDTQYF. Combining the CDR3 with reference TRBV19 and TRBJ2-3 gives the whole variable domain DGGITQSPKYLFRKEGQNVTLSCEQNLNHDAMYWYRQDPGQGLRLIYYSQIVNDFQKGDIAEGYSVSREKKESFPLTVTSAQKNPTAFYLCASSQGPGSDTQYFGPGTRLTVL.

This chain joins TRBV14 and TRBJ1-6; unclear D gene. In germline, CDR1 is SGHDN, CDR2 FVKESK. Trimming pared 1 base from V and 8 bases from J, leaving 6 bases between. CDR3 length: 13 residues. The CDR3 DNA reads as TGTGCCAGCAGCCAAGGGGGTCATTCACCCCTCCACTTT. Translating gives CASSQGGHSPLHF.

The chain links TRBV21-1 to TRBJ2-4; the D call TRBD2 from the table was never checked on the DNA. TRBV21-1 counts as a pseudogene. The CDR3 runs to 19 residues. This CDR3 reads CASSKAGTSGTPAKNIQYF. In nucleotides, the CDR3 is TGTGCCAGCAGCAAAGCCGGGACTAGCGGGACGCCAGCCAAAAACATTCAGTACTTC.

The chain links TRBV11-3 to TRBJ2-5; D ambiguous. This CDR3 region has 15 residues. Trimming pared 7 bases from V and 5 bases from J, leaving 20 bases between. The germline CDR1 and CDR2 sequences are SGHNT and YENEEA. Here the CDR3 reads CASTPLGPNTETQYF. Here the CDR3 DNA reads TGTGCCAGCACCCCTCTCGGCCCTAATACGGAGACCCAGTACTTC. Variable domain in full (rest from reference TRBV11-3 and TRBJ2-5): EAGVVQSPRYKIIEKKQPVAFWCNPISGHNTLYWYLQNLGQGPELLIRYENEEAVDDSQLPKDRFSAERLKGVDSTLKIQPAELGDSAVYLCASTPLGPNTETQYFGPGTRLLVL.